This T cell receptor beta chain was identified in a study of T cell responses to AZD1222 COVID-19 vaccine. Study overall: Second-dose schedules of about 4 or about 12 weeks were combined.

General study results and limits: White British ancestry dominated among donors, who included more females, and clonal diversity was possibly underestimated.

The V gene's germline CDR1 is SGHTA and CDR2 FQGNSA. There are 13 residues in the CDR3. The V end lost 5 bases, the J end lost 5 bases, and 10 bases lay between the germline ends. For this clone: No antigen is known for it.

Here immunoSEQ multiplex PCR was the method, and the copy in TCRdb shows in-frame clones only, minus some. The sample holds around 100,000 clones, roughly 90% seen once. V gene TRBV7-2 combines with J gene TRBJ2-4, with a tentative D call TRBD1 (6 bases). The material was peripheral blood, obtained on day 0 of AZD1222 vaccination. This clonotype was sampled from an adult in good health. The chain's CDR3 is CASSPRTENIQYF. CDR3 DNA: TGTGCCAGCAGCCCCAGGACAGAAAACATTCAGTACTTC.